The next 26 T cell receptor beta chains were all read from a single sample in a study of molecular identifiers for immune sequencing clone quantification. TCRdb analysed the PCR reads with MiXCR anew, one entry per CDR3 protein. The data contain about 640,000 distinct CDR3 sequences, approximately 20% of them singletons. Source material: naive CD8+ T cells from blood, with Jurkat cell RNA spiked in. The subset was: FACS-sorted CD8+CD4-CCR7+CD45RA+ naive T cells. The source of these receptors is a human donor in good health. Some libraries in this study had Jurkat cell RNA spiked in.

This clonotype showed up many times. This chain links TRBV3-1 with TRBJ1-1; D remains unclear. Trimming stripped 1 base from V and 7 bases from J, with 10 bases between. Germline V gene data show CDR1 as LGHDT and CDR2 as YNNKEL (reference sequence). CDR3 length: 13 residues. The CDR3 DNA sequence: TGTGCCAGCAGCCAAGGCTTGACGGATGAAGCTTTCTTT. It is translated as CASSQGLTDEAFF.

Turning to this clonotype: The junction departs from the called germline gene at one end, perhaps through a read error. The V gene is TRBV11-2, the J gene TRBJ1-4; 8 positions match TRBD1. The CDR3 runs 18 residues. Germline CDR1 and CDR2: SGHAT and FQNNGV. The CDR3 coding sequence is TGTGCCAGCAGCTTAGGACGGACAGGGTCCCTACGCGGTGAAAAACTGTCTTTT. It is translated as CASSLGRTGSLRGEKLSF.

The table lists this clonotype with many counts. The rearrangement links TRBV7-9 to TRBJ2-2, with 9 bases identical to TRBD2. The CDR3 contains 18 residues. Germline assignment: CDR1 SEHNR and CDR2 FQNEAQ (reference sequence). Losses at the gene ends were 4 bases for V and 5 bases for J; bases not matched to a gene: 14. The CDR3 protein is CASSSTLGGRALTGELFF. The CDR3 nucleotides read TGTGCCAGCAGCTCCACCCTCGGCGGGAGGGCCCTGACCGGGGAGCTGTTTTTT.

The gene calls are TRBV5-6 and TRBJ1-2; D is uncertain. From germline, CDR1 is SGHDT and CDR2 YYEEEE. V lost 4 bases and J lost 5, with 24 bases in between. This CDR3 region has 17 residues. Written as DNA, the CDR3 is TGTGCCAGCAGCCCTACCTTGGCAGGCACCGTGGAATATGGCTACACCTTC. It codes for CASSPTLAGTVEYGYTF.

This clonotype was counted ten times or more. The chain employs TRBV7-9 and TRBJ2-2, with D uncertain. The germline V gene has CDR1 SEHNR and CDR2 FQNEAQ (reference sequence). This CDR3 has 13 residues. Trimming removed 5 bases from V and 6 bases from J, with 10 bases in between. DNA for the CDR3: TGTGCCAGCAGCCGAGGAGAGGCCGGGGAGCTGTTTTTT. This gives the protein CASSRGEAGELFF.

This sequence joins TRBV30 and TRBJ2-7, with D possibly matching TRBD2 (7 bases). CDR1 is GTSNPN and CDR2 is SVGIG in the germline V gene (reference sequence). Trimming removed 3 bases at V and 3 bases at J, with 12 bases between. The CDR3 has 13 residues. CDR3 residues: CAWSWGGNYEQYF. The DNA of the CDR3 is TGTGCCTGGAGCTGGGGGGGCAACTACGAGCAGTACTTC. Variable domain in full (rest from reference TRBV30 and TRBJ2-7): SQTIHQWPATLVQPVGSPLSLECTVEGTSNPNLYWYRQAAGRGLQLLFYSVGIGQISSEVPQNLSASRPQDRQFILSSKKLLLSDSGFYLCAWSWGGNYEQYFGPGTRLTVT.

This clonotype showed up many times. This chain joins TRBV5-1 and TRBJ2-7; D uncertain. The CDR3 is 14 residues long. The ends were cut back, 0 bases at V and 4 bases at J, with 11 bases in the middle. Germline V lookup: CDR1 SGHRS, CDR2 YFSETQ. CDR3 DNA sequence: TGCGCCAGCAGCTTGGACCTGGGTATTTACGAGCAGTACTTC. Encoded protein: CASSLDLGIYEQYF.

This clonotype was detected a few times. The J gene is TRBJ1-2, the V gene TRBV27; TRBD1 is a possible D gene (5 bases). The CDR3 totals 15 residues. Per the germline V gene, CDR1 is MNHEY and CDR2 is SMNVEV (reference sequence). The ends were cut back, 5 bases at V and 2 bases at J, with 15 bases in the middle. The CDR3 here is CASSTSGAYNYGYTF. CDR3 bases: TGTGCCAGCAGTACGAGTGGGGCATACAACTATGGCTACACCTTC.

A word on this clonotype: One base away lies a much larger clone, so this may be a sequencing read error. The missing conserved phenylalanine or tryptophan at the end of this CDR3 makes a read error likely. The V gene is TRBV27, the J gene TRBJ2-5; D unclear. Trimming stripped 1 base from V and 1 base from J, with 16 bases between. The CDR3 is made up of 17 amino acids. Looked up from germline, CDR1 is MNHEY and CDR2 is SMNVEV (reference sequence). Written as DNA, the CDR3 is TGTGCCAGCAGTTTATATCCCCCCCAATTTATCCAAGAGACCCAGTACCTC. Translated, it gives CASSLYPPQFIQETQYL.

The sample holds many counts of this clonotype. The chain combines TRBV6-5 with TRBJ2-7; a weak D match, TRBD2 (5 bases). The CDR3 covers 13 residues. Germline CDR1 reads MNHEY; CDR2 reads SVGAGI. V lost 2 bases, J lost 6 bases, and 11 bases lay in between. The CDR3 sequence is CASSYPLGGEQYF. DNA for the CDR3: TGTGCCAGCAGTTACCCCCTAGGAGGCGAGCAGTACTTC.

Many counts were recorded for this clonotype. This rearrangement joins TRBV20-1 to TRBJ2-7; TRBD2 might be the D (5 bases). V was trimmed by 1 base and J by 0 bases, leaving 13 bases between them. This CDR3 comprises 15 residues. The germline V gene has CDR1 DFQATT and CDR2 SNEGSKA (reference sequence). CDR3 sequence (DNA): TGCAGTGCTAGAGCCTCATGGGAGAGCTCCTACGAGCAGTACTTC. It yields the protein CSARASWESSYEQYF.

This clonotype was recorded a few times. The chain joins TRBV4-2 to TRBJ1-5; D gene ambiguous. The V end lost 0 bases, the J end lost 0 bases, and 6 bases lay between the germline ends. In germline, CDR1 is LGHNA, CDR2 YNFKEQ. CDR3 size: 15 residues. The CDR3, as DNA: TGTGCCAGCAGCCAAGAGGACGGTAGCAATCAGCCCCAGCATTTT. It translates to CASSQEDGSNQPQHF.

V usage is TRBV10-3 and J usage is TRBJ2-1, with D maybe TRBD2 (5 bases). The CDR3 contains 15 residues. Germline CDR1 is ENHRY and CDR2 is SYGVKD. Between the trimmed V and J ends, which lost 2 bases and 0 bases, there was a span of 8 bases. The CDR3 coding sequence is TGTGCCATCAGTGAGGAGGAGGTCTCCTACAATGAGCAGTTCTTC. Protein: CAISEEEVSYNEQFF.

This clonotype was counted between two and nine times. The chain has TRBV11-2 and TRBJ1-5; D is uncertain. CDR3 length: 8 amino acids. The V gene's germline CDR1 is SGHAT and CDR2 FQNNGV. The V end lost 9 bases, the J end lost 8 bases, and 2 bases lay between the germline ends. The CDR3 region has the DNA TGTGCCAGGGAGCCCCAGCATTTT. The encoded protein is CAREPQHF. The full variable domain, its missing parts supplied by reference TRBV11-2 and TRBJ1-5, is EAGVAQSPRYKIIEKRQSVAFWCNPISGHATLYWYQQILGQGPKLLIQFQNNGVVDDSQLPKDRFSAERLKGVDSTLKIQPAKLEDSAVYLCAREPQHFGDGTRLSIL.

Comments on this clonotype: Its ends do not fully match the called genes, so a read error is possible. V gene TRBV5-3 combines with J gene TRBJ2-1; the match to TRBD2 covers 7 bases. TRBV5-3 is an ORF for which the function is uncertain. The CDR3 is 16 residues long. In DNA, the CDR3 is TGTGCCAGCAGTTCCGCGGGAGACTCCATAAACAATGAGCAGCTCTTC. This sequence encodes CASSSAGDSINNEQLF.

This clonotype occurred many times. The chain links TRBV27 to TRBJ2-3, with 9 bases aligning to TRBD2. J lost 0 bases, V lost 5 bases, and 12 bases had no gene match. The CDR3 sequence is 18 residues long. CDR1 and CDR2 from the germline V gene are MNHEY and SMNVEV (reference sequence). The CDR3 protein is CASSEEGAGGPSTDTQYF. In nucleotides, the CDR3 is TGTGCCAGCAGTGAAGAGGGAGCGGGAGGCCCTAGCACAGATACGCAGTATTTT.

There are many counts of this clonotype. As DNA, the CDR3 is TGTGCCAGCAGCGGCACGGGCACAGATACGCAGTATTTT. Its protein product is CASSGTGTDTQYF. The gene calls are TRBV9 and TRBJ2-3; unclear D gene. Germline lookup yields CDR1 SGDLS and CDR2 YYNGEE. This CDR3 comprises 13 residues. Trimming pared 3 bases from V and 1 base from J, leaving 6 bases between.

J is TRBJ1-2 and V is TRBV9; TRBD1 matches 7 bases. The CDR3 consists of 14 residues. V was clipped by 3 bases and J by 4 bases; unmatched bases: 6. Germline values: CDR1 SGDLS, CDR2 YYNGEE. CDR3 sequence: CASSETGSGYGYTF. DNA of the CDR3: TGTGCCAGCAGCGAGACAGGGAGCGGCTATGGCTACACCTTC.

The chain couples TRBV12-2 to TRBJ1-6; the table's D call, TRBD1, was not checked against the DNA. TRBV12-2 is a pseudogene locus. The CDR3 covers 18 residues. The CDR3 sequence is CASRLAEVRVWANSPLHF. The DNA for the CDR3 is TGTGCAAGTCGCTTAGCAGAAGTCAGGGTGTGGGCGAATTCACCCCTCCACTTT.

This clonotype was counted ten times or more. This rearrangement joins TRBV28 to TRBJ2-5, with D perhaps TRBD1 (6 bases). The CDR3 consists of 18 residues. CDR1 and CDR2 (germline): MDHEN, SYDVKM. Trimming shortened V by 3 bases and J by 2 bases, and 22 bases separated the two germline ends. CDR3 sequence: CASSFWSIGRGPQETQYF. CDR3 bases: TGTGCCAGCAGTTTCTGGTCTATTGGCAGGGGTCCTCAAGAGACCCAGTACTTC.

This chain joins TRBV19 and TRBJ2-7; D is perhaps TRBD1 or TRBD2 (5 bases each). CDR3 length: 14 residues. In germline, CDR1 is LNHDA, CDR2 SQIVND (reference sequence). Between the trimmed V and J ends, which lost 4 bases and 4 bases, there was a span of 14 bases. The CDR3, as DNA: TGTGCCAGTAGTAGCCAGGGACGGGAATACGAGCAGTACTTC. Translated, it gives CASSSQGREYEQYF.

In its sample, this clonotype was seen many times. The V gene is TRBV12-3 or TRBV12-4, the J gene TRBJ2-5, with TRBD2 matching over 11 bases. CDR3 length equals 19 residues. V shed 6 bases and J 0 bases; nucleotides not matched to a gene: 15. CDR3 region: CASSPYISGGAFYQETQYF. CDR3 nucleotide sequence: TGTGCCAGCAGCCCATATATTAGCGGGGGGGCCTTTTACCAAGAGACCCAGTACTTC.

This clonotype was observed at least ten times. The chain combines TRBV20-1 with TRBJ2-2, with D possibly TRBD2 on 5 matching bases. The V and J ends lost 6 bases and 0 bases respectively, with 8 bases between them. Germline-derived CDR1 and CDR2 are DFQATT and SNEGSKA (reference sequence). CDR3 size: 13 residues. CDR3 protein: CSARLPNTGELFF. DNA of the CDR3: TGCAGTGCAAGACTACCGAACACCGGGGAGCTGTTTTTT.

This clonotype was seen more than once but under ten times. The CDR3 sequence: CASRSGGLSEAFF. As DNA, the CDR3 is TGTGCCAGCAGGTCAGGGGGCCTTAGTGAAGCTTTCTTT. The chain couples TRBV6-5 to TRBJ1-1; 8 bases are shared with TRBD1. The V segment lost 6 bases and the J segment 7 bases; nucleotides outside the gene matches: 7. There are 13 residues in the CDR3. Germline CDR1 reads MNHEY; CDR2 reads SVGAGI.

Points on this clonotype: One end of the junction is discordant with germline, which a read error may explain. This chain links TRBV19 with TRBJ2-1; 8 nucleotides agree with TRBD1. Germline V gene sequence: CDR1 LNHDA, CDR2 SQIVND (reference sequence). This CDR3 is built from 14 residues. The CDR3 region is CANSPGQEYNEQFF. For the CDR3, the DNA is TGTGCCAATAGTCCGGGACAGGAGTACAATGAGCAGTTCTTC.

This clonotype was picked up a small number of times. The gene calls are TRBV6-6 and TRBJ2-7, with TRBD1 as a possible D gene (5 bases). CDR1 MNHNY and CDR2 SVGAGI come from the germline V gene (reference sequence). CDR3 length equals 14 residues. The V end lost 4 bases, the J end lost 6 bases, and 16 bases lay between the germline ends. As DNA, the CDR3 is TGTGCCAGCAGTTCCAGTCTTTCCAGGGTCGAGCAGTACTTC. It specifies CASSSSLSRVEQYF.